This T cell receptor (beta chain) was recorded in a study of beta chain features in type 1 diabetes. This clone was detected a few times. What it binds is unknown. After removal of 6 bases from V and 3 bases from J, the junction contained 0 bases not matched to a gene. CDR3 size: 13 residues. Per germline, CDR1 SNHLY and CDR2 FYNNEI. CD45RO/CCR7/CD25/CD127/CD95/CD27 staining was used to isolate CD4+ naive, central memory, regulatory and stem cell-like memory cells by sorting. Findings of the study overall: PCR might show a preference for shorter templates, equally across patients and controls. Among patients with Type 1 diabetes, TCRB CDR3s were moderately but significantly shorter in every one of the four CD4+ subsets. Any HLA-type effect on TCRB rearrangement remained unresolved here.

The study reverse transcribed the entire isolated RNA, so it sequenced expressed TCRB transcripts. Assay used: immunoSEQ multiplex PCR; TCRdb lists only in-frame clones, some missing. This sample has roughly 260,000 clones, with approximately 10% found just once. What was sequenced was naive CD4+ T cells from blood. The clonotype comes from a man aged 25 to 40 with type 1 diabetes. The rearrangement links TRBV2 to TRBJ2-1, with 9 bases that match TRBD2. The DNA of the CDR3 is TGTGCCAGCAGAGCGGGGGGCTACAATGAGCAGTTCTTC. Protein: CASRAGGYNEQFF.